This TCR beta chain derives from a study of lymphopenia after photon versus proton radiotherapy. General study results and limits: Post-nadir TCR diversity decline inversely tracked overall survival among those who died.

Clones were read by immunoSEQ multiplex PCR, and TCRdb kept only the in-frame ones, dropping some. The data contain tens of thousands of clones, roughly four fifths of them singletons. Trimming shortened V by 2 bases and J by 6 bases, and 16 bases separated the two germline ends. Germline CDR1 is SNHLY and CDR2 is FYNNEI. The CDR3 length is 15 residues. As to this clone: Its specificity is unknown.

The V gene is TRBV2, the J gene TRBJ2-5, with D perhaps TRBD1 (6 bases). This receptor was identified in a woman in her seventies with pancreatic cancer. Sequencing used peripheral blood, obtained from a patient treated with proton-based radiotherapy. The CDR3 loop reads CASSEQGIGKQTQYF. The DNA for the CDR3 is TGTGCCAGCAGTGAACAGGGGATAGGTAAACAGACCCAGTACTTC.